The 6 T cell receptor beta chains listed next were all sequenced from one sample in a study of molecular identifiers for immune sequencing clone quantification. TCRdb itself ran the PCR reads through MiXCR, one entry per CDR3 protein. The data show just over 95,000 distinct CDR3 sequences, 24% seen once. Material: naive CD8+ T cells from blood, with Jurkat cell RNA spiked in. The subset here: FACS-sorted CD8+CD4-CCR7+CD45RA+ naive T cells. These receptors all stem from a human donor in good health. Some libraries in this study had Jurkat cell RNA spiked in.

This clonotype was seen repeatedly, ten times or more. The rearrangement links TRBV7-3 to TRBJ1-1, with TRBD1 matching 8 bases. Germline CDR1 and CDR2: SGHTA and FQGTGA. V lost 5 bases to trimming and J lost 4 bases; unmatched junction nucleotides: 6. This CDR3 comprises 14 residues. The CDR3 sequence: CASSPTDRATEAFF. In nucleotides, the CDR3 is TGTGCCAGCAGCCCTACGGACAGGGCCACTGAAGCTTTCTTT.

This clonotype was picked up many times. The CDR3 protein is CASSQGLAANEQYF. DNA of the CDR3: TGCGCCAGCAGCCAAGGACTAGCGGCGAACGAGCAGTACTTC. The chain couples TRBV4-1 to TRBJ2-7; the match to TRBD2 covers 9 bases. In germline, CDR1 is MGHRA, CDR2 YSYEKL. With 1 base clipped from V and 5 bases from J, the junction kept 3 bases outside the gene matches. The CDR3 consists of 14 residues.

J is TRBJ2-6 and V is TRBV19; D unresolved. Germline values: CDR1 LNHDA, CDR2 SQIVND (reference sequence). V gave up 6 bases and J gave up 1 base, with 13 bases separating them. The CDR3 runs to 16 residues. CDR3 sequence: CASRTLGPSGANVLTF. CDR3 sequence (DNA): TGTGCCAGTAGGACCCTGGGTCCTTCTGGGGCCAACGTCCTGACTTTC. The full variable domain, with the rest looked up from reference TRBV19 and TRBJ2-6, is DGGITQSPKYLFRKEGQNVTLSCEQNLNHDAMYWYRQDPGQGLRLIYYSQIVNDFQKGDIAEGYSVSREKKESFPLTVTSAQKNPTAFYLCASRTLGPSGANVLTFGAGSRLTVL.

Comment on this clonotype: Given a much more abundant clone one base away, this may be a read error. J is TRBJ2-3 and V is TRBV7-2, with TRBD1 identical over 7 bases. Trimming cost V 6 bases and J 1 base; bases outside gene matches: 19. Looked up from germline, CDR1 is SGHTA and CDR2 is FQGNSA. The CDR3 is 19 residues long. CDR3 amino acids: CASRQGYRDTHLGTDTQYF. The CDR3 region has the DNA TGTGCCAGCAGACAGGGGTACCGGGACACCCATTTAGGCACAGATACGCAGTATTTT.

To note about this clonotype: A much bigger clone sits one base away, suggesting this may be a read error. This chain uses TRBV2 with TRBJ2-1; 7 bases agree with TRBD2. The CDR3 is 20 amino acids. Germline values: CDR1 SNHLY, CDR2 FYNNEI. CDR3: CASRTSPLAADLPPYNEQLF. CDR3 sequence (DNA): TGTGCCAGCAGAACCTCGCCCCTAGCGGCGGACCTTCCGCCATACAATGAGCAGCTCTTC.

This clonotype was recorded a few times. The J gene is TRBJ2-3, the V gene TRBV9; D is undetermined. The CDR3 length is 12 residues. The V gene lost 0 bases and the J gene lost 6 bases, with 5 bases spanning the gap. Germline CDR1 and CDR2: SGDLS and YYNGEE. This CDR3 is CASSVGRDTQYF. DNA for the CDR3: TGTGCCAGCAGCGTAGGAAGGGATACGCAGTATTTT.